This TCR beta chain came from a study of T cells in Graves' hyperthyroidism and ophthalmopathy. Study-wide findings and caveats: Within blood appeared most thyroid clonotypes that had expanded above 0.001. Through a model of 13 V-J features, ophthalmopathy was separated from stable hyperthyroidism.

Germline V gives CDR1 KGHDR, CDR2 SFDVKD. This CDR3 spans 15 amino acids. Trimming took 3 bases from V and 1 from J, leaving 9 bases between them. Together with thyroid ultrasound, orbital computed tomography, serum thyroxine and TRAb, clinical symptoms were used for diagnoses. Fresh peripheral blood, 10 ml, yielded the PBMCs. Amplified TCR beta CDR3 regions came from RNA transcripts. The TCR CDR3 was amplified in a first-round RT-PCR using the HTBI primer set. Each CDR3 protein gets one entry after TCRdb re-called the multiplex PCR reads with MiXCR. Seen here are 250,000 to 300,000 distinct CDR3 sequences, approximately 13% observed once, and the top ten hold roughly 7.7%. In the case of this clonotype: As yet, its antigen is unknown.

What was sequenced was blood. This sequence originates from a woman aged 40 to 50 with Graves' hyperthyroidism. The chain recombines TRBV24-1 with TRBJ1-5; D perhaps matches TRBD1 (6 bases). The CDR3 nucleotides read TGTGCCACCAGTGATCCTGGACAGAGCAATCAGCCCCAGCATTTT. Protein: CATSDPGQSNQPQHF.